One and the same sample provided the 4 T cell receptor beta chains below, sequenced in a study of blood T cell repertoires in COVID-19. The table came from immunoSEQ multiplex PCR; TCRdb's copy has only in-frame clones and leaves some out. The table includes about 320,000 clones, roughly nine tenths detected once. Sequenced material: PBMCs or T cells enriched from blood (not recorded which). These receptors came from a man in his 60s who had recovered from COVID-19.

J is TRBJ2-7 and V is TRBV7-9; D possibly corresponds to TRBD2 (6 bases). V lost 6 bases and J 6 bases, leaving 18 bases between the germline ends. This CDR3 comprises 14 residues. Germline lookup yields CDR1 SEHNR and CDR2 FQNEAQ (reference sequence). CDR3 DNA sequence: TGTGCCAGCAGAAGTAGCGGCGCAGGGCCCGAGCAGTACTTC. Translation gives CASRSSGAGPEQYF.

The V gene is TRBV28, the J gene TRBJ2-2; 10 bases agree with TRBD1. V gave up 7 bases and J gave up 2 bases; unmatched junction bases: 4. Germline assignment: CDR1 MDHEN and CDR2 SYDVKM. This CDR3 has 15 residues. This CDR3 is CASNRQGANTGELFF. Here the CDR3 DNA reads TGTGCCAGCAACCGACAGGGGGCAAACACCGGGGAGCTGTTTTTT.

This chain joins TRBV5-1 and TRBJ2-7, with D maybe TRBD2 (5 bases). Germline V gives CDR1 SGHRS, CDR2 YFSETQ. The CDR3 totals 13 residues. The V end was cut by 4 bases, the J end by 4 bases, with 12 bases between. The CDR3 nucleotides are TGCGCCAGCAGCCGCGGACTCCAGTACGAGCAGTACTTC. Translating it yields CASSRGLQYEQYF. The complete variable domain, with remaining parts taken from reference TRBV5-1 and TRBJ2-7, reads KAGVTQTPRYLIKTRGQQVTLSCSPISGHRSVSWYQQTPGQGLQFLFEYFSETQRNKGNFPGRFSGRQFSNSRSEMNVSTLELGDSALYLCASSRGLQYEQYFGPGTRLTVT.

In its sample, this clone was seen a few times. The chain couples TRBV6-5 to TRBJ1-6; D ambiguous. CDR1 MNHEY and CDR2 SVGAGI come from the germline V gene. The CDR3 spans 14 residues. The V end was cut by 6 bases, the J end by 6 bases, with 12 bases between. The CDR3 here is CASSVIGGNSPLHF. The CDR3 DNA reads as TGTGCCAGCAGCGTGATCGGAGGTAATTCACCCCTCCACTTT.